Following are 30 T cell receptor beta chains from one sample sequenced in a study of blood T cell repertoires in COVID-19 (dated by TCRdb to about 2020). Receptor amplification or capture employed the immunoSEQ multiplex PCR assay. Sourced from immuneACCESS, this table was stored by TCRdb with only in-frame sequences that have V and J called. A share of the clones is absent; for the studies checked, an unresolved V gene accounts for under half, and the remainder has no known explanation. Within this sample are over 150,000 clones, with 77% of them counted one time only. The top ten constitute around 2.8% of the sample. Sequencing input: peripheral blood. These receptors all stem from a man in his 70s with acute or convalescent COVID-19.

The gene calls are TRBV5-1 and TRBJ2-1, with D perhaps TRBD2 (5 bases). Between the trimmed V and J ends, which lost 4 bases and 4 bases, there was a span of 12 bases. The CDR3 totals 14 residues. Germline assignment: CDR1 SGHRS and CDR2 YFSETQ. CDR3 amino acids: CASSMPGVYNEQFF. DNA of the CDR3: TGCGCCAGCAGCATGCCCGGGGTATACAATGAGCAGTTCTTC.

The CDR3 DNA reads TGTGCCAGCAGCCAAGGGCTGGCATTTATGGAGCAGTTCTTC. Translating it yields CASSQGLAFMEQFF. The chain carries TRBV14 and TRBJ2-1; D gene uncertain. The V end lost 1 base, the J end lost 10 bases, and 14 bases lay between the germline ends. Germline V gene lookup returns CDR1 SGHDN and CDR2 FVKESK. The CDR3 runs 14 residues. The variable domain in full, with the rest retrieved from reference TRBV14 and TRBJ2-1, is EAGVTQFPSHSVIEKGQTVTLRCDPISGHDNLYWYRRVMGKEIKFLLHFVKESKQDESGMPNNRFLAERTGGTYSTLKVQPAELEDSGVYFCASSQGLAFMEQFFGPGTRLTVL.

The CDR3 coding sequence is TGTGCCAGCAGCTTAGGGGGCGCGGATGAAAAACTGTTTTTT. It specifies CASSLGGADEKLFF. V gene TRBV11-3 combines with J gene TRBJ1-4; possible D gene TRBD1, 5 bases. CDR3 length: 14 residues. V was cut by 1 base and J by 6 bases, with 9 bases left in between. Germline assignment: CDR1 SGHNT and CDR2 YENEEA.

The CDR3 DNA reads TGTGCCAGCTCCCTAAAGACAGGATACTATGGCTACACCTTC. Its protein product is CASSLKTGYYGYTF. The rearrangement uses TRBV18 and TRBJ1-2; TRBD1 might be the D (6 bases). The germline V and J ends were trimmed by 6 bases and 3 bases, with 14 bases remaining between them. CDR1 KGHSH and CDR2 LQKENI come from the germline V gene. This CDR3 has 14 residues.

CDR3 protein: CASSLEGVVKQETQYF. The CDR3 DNA reads as TGCGCCAGCAGCTTGGAGGGGGTAGTAAAACAAGAGACCCAGTACTTC. The chain has TRBV5-1 and TRBJ2-5, with D possibly matching TRBD1 (6 bases). This CDR3 contains 16 residues. V lost 0 bases, J lost 2 bases, and 14 bases lay in between. Germline lookup yields CDR1 SGHRS and CDR2 YFSETQ.

The chain employs TRBV7-3 and TRBJ2-4, with 8 bases aligning to TRBD2. The CDR3 totals 14 residues. Germline CDR1 reads SGHTA; CDR2 reads FQGTGA. V shed 5 bases, J shed 6 bases, and the junction held 6 bases outside the gene matches. CDR3 region: CASSQGTRANIQYF. The CDR3 bases are TGTGCCAGCAGCCAAGGGACTAGAGCAAACATTCAGTACTTC. The whole variable domain, filled in from reference TRBV7-3 and TRBJ2-4, reads GAGVSQTPSNKVTEKGKYVELRCDPISGHTALYWYRQSLGQGPEFLIYFQGTGAADDSGLPNDRFFAVRPEGSVSTLKIQRTERGDSAVYLCASSQGTRANIQYFGAGTRLSVL.

This chain links TRBV18 with TRBJ2-1; 12 bases match TRBD2. V lost 3 bases to trimming and J lost 0 bases; unmatched junction nucleotides: 6. Germline V gene lookup returns CDR1 KGHSH and CDR2 LQKENI. The CDR3 is made up of 18 amino acids. Here the CDR3 DNA reads TGTGCCAGCTCACCGCTGACTAGCGGGAGCGCCTCCTACAATGAGCAGTTCTTC. It yields the protein CASSPLTSGSASYNEQFF. The full variable domain, rest sourced from reference TRBV18 and TRBJ2-1, is NAGVMQNPRHLVRRRGQEARLRCSPMKGHSHVYWYRQLPEEGLKFMVYLQKENIIDESGMPKERFSAEFPKEGPSILRIQQVVRGDSAAYFCASSPLTSGSASYNEQFFGPGTRLTVL.

For this clone: This specimen includes other DNA sequences encoding the same CDR3. The chain uses TRBV5-1 and TRBJ2-5, with 7 positions matching TRBD1. V trimming: 5 bases; J trimming: 1 base; junction bases outside the gene matches: 2. Germline CDR1 is SGHRS and CDR2 is YFSETQ. There are 13 residues in the CDR3. The DNA of the CDR3 is TGCGCCAGCAGACGGGACAGCCAAGAGACCCAGTACTTC. It translates to CASRRDSQETQYF.

V usage is TRBV11-3 and J usage is TRBJ2-2; TRBD2 agrees at 11 bases. Losses at the gene ends were 5 bases for V and 4 bases for J; bases not matched to a gene: 3. The CDR3 consists of 15 residues. Germline V gives CDR1 SGHNT, CDR2 YENEEA. CDR3 in amino acids: CASSDLAGGTGELFF. Here the CDR3 DNA reads TGTGCCAGCAGCGATCTAGCGGGAGGCACCGGGGAGCTGTTTTTT.

The chain recombines TRBV5-1 with TRBJ2-2, with 9 bases identical to TRBD1. V trimming: 2 bases; J trimming: 2 bases; junction bases outside the gene matches: 4. The CDR3 length is 16 residues. The germline V gene encodes CDR1 SGHRS and CDR2 YFSETQ. CDR3 nucleotides: TGCGCCAGCAGCTTATCGGGACAGGGTAACACCGGGGAGCTGTTTTTT. Its translation is CASSLSGQGNTGELFF.

V gene TRBV11-3 combines with J gene TRBJ2-6, with D possibly being TRBD1 (6 bases). The CDR3 sequence is 17 residues long. V lost 1 base, J lost 0 bases, and 10 bases lay in between. Germline CDR1 is SGHNT and CDR2 is YENEEA. CDR3 DNA sequence: TGTGCCAGCAGCTTAGGGGACACCACCTCTGGGGCCAACGTCCTGACTTTC. Translated, it gives CASSLGDTTSGANVLTF.

The gene calls are TRBV9 and TRBJ2-3; TRBD2 matches at 7 bases. The germline gives CDR1 SGDLS, CDR2 YYNGEE. The V gene end was trimmed by 3 bases and the J gene end by 4 bases; junction bases not matched to a gene: 5. The CDR3 sequence is 14 residues long. The CDR3 loop reads CASSGRAGSDTQYF. CDR3 coding DNA: TGTGCCAGCAGCGGTCGAGCGGGGTCAGATACGCAGTATTTT.

V is TRBV14 and J is TRBJ2-7; D is possibly TRBD2 (6 bases). The CDR3 is 14 residues long. Germline V CDR1 and CDR2: SGHDN, FVKESK. V was shortened by 4 bases and J by 0 bases, with 10 bases between the two germline ends. The DNA of the CDR3 is TGTGCCAGCAGCCGGGACTTTCGCTCCTACGAGCAGTACTTC. Translated: CASSRDFRSYEQYF.

The chain is built from TRBV7-2 and TRBJ2-7; D might be TRBD2 (7 bases). The V end was cut by 1 base, the J end by 2 bases, with 12 bases between. This CDR3 is built from 15 residues. Germline V gene data show CDR1 as SGHTA and CDR2 as FQGNSA. The CDR3 region has the DNA TGTGCCAGCAGCTTAGTCGGGGGGCTCACCTACGAGCAGTACTTC. This gives the protein CASSLVGGLTYEQYF.

This clone appeared once. The V and J genes are TRBV19 and TRBJ2-6, with a tentative D call TRBD1 (5 bases). The length of the CDR3 is 16 residues. CDR1 is LNHDA and CDR2 is SQIVND in the germline V gene (reference sequence). V was pared by 7 bases and J by 10 bases, with 23 bases between. The CDR3 DNA reads as TGTGCCAGTAATGGAGAGACAGTTTCGAGCAAGAACGTCCTGACTTTC. Protein product: CASNGETVSSKNVLTF.

CDR3 region: CASNMAGQAGLHTQYF. CDR3 nucleotides: TGTGCCAGCAACATGGCGGGTCAAGCGGGGCTGCATACGCAGTATTTT. The chain is built from TRBV5-4 and TRBJ2-3, with 7 nucleotides matching TRBD2. The germline CDR1 and CDR2 sequences are SGHNT and YYREEE (reference sequence). This CDR3 spans 16 amino acids. Trimming at V came to 6 bases and at J to 7 bases, leaving 17 bases not matched to a gene.

This clone has only one observation. This chain's CDR3 is CASSLDRGRNQPQHF. CDR3 nucleotide sequence: TGTGCCAGCAGTTTGGACAGGGGCCGCAATCAGCCCCAGCATTTT. V is TRBV6-5 and J is TRBJ1-5; 9 bases map to TRBD1. The trim removed 4 bases at V and 2 bases at J, leaving 3 bases unmatched. CDR1 is MNHEY and CDR2 is SVGAGI in the germline V gene. CDR3 length equals 15 residues.

The chain uses TRBV18 and TRBJ2-5, with D unclear. This CDR3 contains 14 residues. Germline V gene lookup returns CDR1 KGHSH and CDR2 LQKENI. V was cut by 0 bases and J by 1 base, with 6 bases left in between. CDR3 amino acids: CASSPPSVQETQYF. In DNA, the CDR3 is TGTGCCAGCTCACCACCTTCAGTCCAAGAGACCCAGTACTTC. Full variable domain (missing parts from reference TRBV18 and TRBJ2-5): NAGVMQNPRHLVRRRGQEARLRCSPMKGHSHVYWYRQLPEEGLKFMVYLQKENIIDESGMPKERFSAEFPKEGPSILRIQQVVRGDSAAYFCASSPPSVQETQYFGPGTRLLVL.

This chain links TRBV5-1 with TRBJ2-6; D unresolved. Germline V gene lookup returns CDR1 SGHRS and CDR2 YFSETQ. The CDR3 extends over 14 amino acids. Between the trimmed V and J ends, which lost 4 bases and 2 bases, there was a span of 7 bases. CDR3 sequence: CASSQATGANVLTF. The CDR3 DNA is TGCGCCAGCAGCCAAGCTACTGGGGCCAACGTCCTGACTTTC.

The chain employs TRBV18 and TRBJ2-1, with 9 bases aligning to TRBD1. The V and J ends lost 3 bases and 7 bases, in that order; junction bases with no gene match: 4. CDR3 size: 14 residues. CDR1 and CDR2 (germline): KGHSH, LQKENI. This chain's CDR3 is CASSPGQGKNEQFF. The DNA for the CDR3 is TGTGCCAGCTCACCGGGACAGGGAAAAAATGAGCAGTTCTTC. The full variable domain, in which reference TRBV18 and TRBJ2-1 provide the parts outside the CDR3, is NAGVMQNPRHLVRRRGQEARLRCSPMKGHSHVYWYRQLPEEGLKFMVYLQKENIIDESGMPKERFSAEFPKEGPSILRIQQVVRGDSAAYFCASSPGQGKNEQFFGPGTRLTVL.

The rearrangement joins TRBV11-3 to TRBJ2-7; D not certain. Germline V gives CDR1 SGHNT, CDR2 YENEEA. V was pared by 4 bases and J by 3 bases, with 7 bases between. The CDR3 loop spans 12 amino acids. The CDR3 loop reads CASSYPNYEQYF. The DNA of the CDR3 is TGTGCCAGCAGCTATCCCAACTACGAGCAGTACTTC.

This clone has only a few counts. The V call is TRBV6-5, the J call TRBJ1-1; D not certain. The V and J ends lost 2 bases and 1 base respectively, with 8 bases between them. The length of the CDR3 is 14 residues. Germline CDR1 is MNHEY and CDR2 is SVGAGI. DNA of the CDR3: TGTGCCAGCAGTTACGGCGAGGGGAACACTGAAGCTTTCTTT. It codes for CASSYGEGNTEAFF.

The chain is built from TRBV27 and TRBJ1-2; 7 bases map to TRBD1. Trimming removed 5 bases from V and 4 bases from J; junction bases left unmatched: 4. From germline, CDR1 is MNHEY and CDR2 SMNVEV (reference sequence). The CDR3 is made up of 13 amino acids. This CDR3 reads CASSGTDFYGYTF. CDR3 in DNA: TGTGCCAGCAGTGGGACAGATTTCTATGGCTACACCTTC.

The chain recombines TRBV5-1 with TRBJ1-1; D unclear. Between the trimmed V and J ends, which lost 4 bases and 4 bases, there was a span of 17 bases. This CDR3 has 15 residues. CDR1 and CDR2 (germline): SGHRS, YFSETQ. CDR3 loop: CASSPDGNGVTEAFF. In nucleotides, the CDR3 is TGCGCCAGCAGCCCGGATGGTAACGGAGTCACTGAAGCTTTCTTT.

Note on this clone: This sample includes further DNA sequences coding for the same CDR3. J is TRBJ2-5 and V is TRBV10-3, with TRBD2 matching 15 bases. Germline trimming cut 2 bases from V and 5 bases from J; bases unmatched to any gene: 3. The germline V gene encodes CDR1 ENHRY and CDR2 SYGVKD. This CDR3 comprises 16 residues. CDR3 amino acids: CAISEGLAGGLETQYF. The CDR3 DNA follows: TGTGCCATCAGTGAGGGACTAGCGGGGGGGCTTGAGACCCAGTACTTC.

V gene TRBV7-8 combines with J gene TRBJ2-1, with 9 bases that match TRBD2. Unmatched junction bases numbered 9, after V lost 3 bases and J lost 6 bases. The CDR3 has 16 amino acids. The germline V gene encodes CDR1 SGHVS and CDR2 FQNEAQ. CDR3 sequence: CASSFRAGGPLNEQFF. The CDR3 DNA reads as TGTGCCAGCAGCTTTCGAGCGGGAGGCCCCCTCAATGAGCAGTTCTTC.

This clone came up once. The rearrangement links TRBV15 to TRBJ1-5; no firm D call. V lost 3 bases, J lost 0 bases, and 9 bases lay in between. The CDR3 extends over 15 amino acids. Germline CDR1 is LNHNV and CDR2 is YYDKDF (reference sequence). CDR3 DNA sequence: TGTGCCACCAGCAGGGGCGAGGGTAGCAATCAGCCCCAGCATTTT. Encoded protein: CATSRGEGSNQPQHF.

This rearrangement joins TRBV5-1 to TRBJ1-1, with a possible D match to TRBD1 (6 bases). Trimming took 0 bases from V and 1 from J, leaving 13 bases between them. The germline CDR1 and CDR2 sequences are SGHRS and YFSETQ. CDR3 size: 16 residues. As DNA, the CDR3 is TGCGCCAGCAGCTTGGGGCCTGACAGGTCGAACACTGAAGCTTTCTTT. It encodes CASSLGPDRSNTEAFF.

This sequence joins TRBV9 and TRBJ2-5; TRBD1 agrees at 10 bases. Germline trimming cut 0 bases from V and 4 bases from J; bases unmatched to any gene: 6. The germline CDR1 and CDR2 sequences are SGDLS and YYNGEE. The CDR3 has 16 amino acids. This CDR3 reads CASSVVPGTGVETQYF. The CDR3 DNA is TGTGCCAGCAGCGTAGTCCCGGGGACAGGGGTAGAGACCCAGTACTTC.

This clone was detected once. The chain employs TRBV6-5 and TRBJ1-1; 7 nucleotides agree with TRBD1. This CDR3 is 16 amino acids long. CDR1 and CDR2 (germline): MNHEY, SVGAGI. The V segment lost 0 bases and the J segment 4 bases; nucleotides outside the gene matches: 8. The CDR3 DNA reads as TGTGCCAGCAGTTACTCTACAGGGGTCGAAGTCACTGAAGCTTTCTTT. As protein: CASSYSTGVEVTEAFF.